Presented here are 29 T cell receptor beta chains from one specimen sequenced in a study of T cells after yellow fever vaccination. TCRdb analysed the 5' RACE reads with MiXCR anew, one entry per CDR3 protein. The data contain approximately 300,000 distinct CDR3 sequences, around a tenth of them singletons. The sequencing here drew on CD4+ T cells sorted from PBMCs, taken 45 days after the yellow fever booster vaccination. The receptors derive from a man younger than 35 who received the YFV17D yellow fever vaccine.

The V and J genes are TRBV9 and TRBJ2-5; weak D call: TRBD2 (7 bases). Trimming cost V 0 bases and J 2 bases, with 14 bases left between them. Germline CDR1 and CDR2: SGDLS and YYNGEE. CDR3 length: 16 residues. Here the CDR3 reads CASSVDAQGGQETQYF. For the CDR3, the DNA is TGTGCCAGCAGCGTAGACGCACAGGGAGGGCAAGAGACCCAGTACTTC.

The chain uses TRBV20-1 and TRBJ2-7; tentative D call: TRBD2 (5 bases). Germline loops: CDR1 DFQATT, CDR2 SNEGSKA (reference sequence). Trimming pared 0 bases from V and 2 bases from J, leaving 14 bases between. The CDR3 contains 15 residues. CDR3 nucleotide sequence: TGCAGTGCTAGAGATTCCCGGGGATTCCCCTACGAGCAGTACTTC. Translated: CSARDSRGFPYEQYF.

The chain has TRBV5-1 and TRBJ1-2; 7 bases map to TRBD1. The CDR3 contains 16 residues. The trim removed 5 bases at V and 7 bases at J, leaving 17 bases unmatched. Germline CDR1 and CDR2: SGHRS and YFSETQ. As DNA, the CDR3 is TGCGCCAGCAGTCTTGGGGCAGGGGGAGTTACTGTTGGCTACACCTTC. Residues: CASSLGAGGVTVGYTF.

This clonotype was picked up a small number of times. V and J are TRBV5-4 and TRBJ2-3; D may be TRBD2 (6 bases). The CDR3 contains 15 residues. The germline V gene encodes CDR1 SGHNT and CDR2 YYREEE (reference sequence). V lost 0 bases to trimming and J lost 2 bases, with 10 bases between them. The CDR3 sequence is CASSLDGGFTDTQYF. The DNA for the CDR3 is TGTGCCAGCAGCTTGGACGGGGGTTTCACAGATACGCAGTATTTT. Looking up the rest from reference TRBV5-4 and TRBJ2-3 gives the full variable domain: ETGVTQSPTHLIKTRGQQVTLRCSSQSGHNTVSWYQQALGQGPQFIFQYYREEENGRGNFPPRFSGLQFPNYSSELNVNALELDDSALYLCASSLDGGFTDTQYFGPGTRLTVL.

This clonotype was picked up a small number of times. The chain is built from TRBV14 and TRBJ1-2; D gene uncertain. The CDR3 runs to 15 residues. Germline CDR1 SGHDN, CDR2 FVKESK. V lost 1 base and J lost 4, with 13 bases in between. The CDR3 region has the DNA TGTGCCAGCAGCCAAGGAAGGGTGCCCTTCTATGGCTACACCTTC. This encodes CASSQGRVPFYGYTF.

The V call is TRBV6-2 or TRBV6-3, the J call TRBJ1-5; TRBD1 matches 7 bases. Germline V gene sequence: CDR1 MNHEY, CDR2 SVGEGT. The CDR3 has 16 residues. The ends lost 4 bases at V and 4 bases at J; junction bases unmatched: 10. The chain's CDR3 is CASSFDPNRGNQPQHF. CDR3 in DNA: TGTGCCAGCAGTTTCGACCCTAACAGGGGAAATCAGCCCCAGCATTTT.

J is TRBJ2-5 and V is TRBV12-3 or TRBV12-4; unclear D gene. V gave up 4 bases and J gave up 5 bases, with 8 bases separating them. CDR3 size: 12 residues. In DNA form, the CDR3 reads TGTGCCAGCAGTTCGCAGGCGGAGACCCAGTACTTC. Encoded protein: CASSSQAETQYF.

CDR3 nucleotides: TGCGCCAGCAGCCGGACCCACAGCTCGCCTTACAATGAGCAGTTCTTC. Protein sequence: CASSRTHSSPYNEQFF. This rearrangement joins TRBV5-1 to TRBJ2-1; D is undetermined. V was clipped by 4 bases and J by 4 bases, with 18 bases between them. Germline CDR1 and CDR2: SGHRS and YFSETQ. The length of the CDR3 is 16 residues.

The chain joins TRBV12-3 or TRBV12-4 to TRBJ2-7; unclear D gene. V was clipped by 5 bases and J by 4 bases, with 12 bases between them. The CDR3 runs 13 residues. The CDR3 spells CASSLGMAYEQYV. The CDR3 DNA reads TGTGCCAGCAGTCTTGGGATGGCTTACGAGCAGTACGTC.

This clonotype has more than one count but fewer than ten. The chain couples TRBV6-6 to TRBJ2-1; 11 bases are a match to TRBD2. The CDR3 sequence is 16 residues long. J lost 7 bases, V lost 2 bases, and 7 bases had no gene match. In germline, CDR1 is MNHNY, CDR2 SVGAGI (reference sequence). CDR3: CASSYGLAGGPNEQFF. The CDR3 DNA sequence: TGTGCCAGCAGTTACGGGTTAGCGGGGGGGCCGAATGAGCAGTTCTTC.

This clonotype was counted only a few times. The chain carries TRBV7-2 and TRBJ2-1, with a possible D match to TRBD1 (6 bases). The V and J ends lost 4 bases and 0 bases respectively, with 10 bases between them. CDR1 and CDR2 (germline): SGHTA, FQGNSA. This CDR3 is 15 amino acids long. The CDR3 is CASSSRQVSYNEQFF. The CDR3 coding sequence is TGTGCCAGCAGCTCCAGACAGGTCTCCTACAATGAGCAGTTCTTC.

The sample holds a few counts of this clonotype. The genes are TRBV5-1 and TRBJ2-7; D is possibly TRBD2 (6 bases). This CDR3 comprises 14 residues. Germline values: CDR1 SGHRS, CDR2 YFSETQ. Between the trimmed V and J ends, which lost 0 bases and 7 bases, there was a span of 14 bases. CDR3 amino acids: CASSLALLAGEQYF. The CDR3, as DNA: TGCGCCAGCAGCTTGGCCTTGCTCGCGGGGGAGCAGTACTTC.

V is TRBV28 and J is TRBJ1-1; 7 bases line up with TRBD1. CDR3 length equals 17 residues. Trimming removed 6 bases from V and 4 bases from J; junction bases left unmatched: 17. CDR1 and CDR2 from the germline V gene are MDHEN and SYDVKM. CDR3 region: CASSRRGHPKGGTEAFF. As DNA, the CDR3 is TGTGCCAGCAGCCGTAGGGGGCACCCCAAAGGCGGCACTGAAGCTTTCTTT.

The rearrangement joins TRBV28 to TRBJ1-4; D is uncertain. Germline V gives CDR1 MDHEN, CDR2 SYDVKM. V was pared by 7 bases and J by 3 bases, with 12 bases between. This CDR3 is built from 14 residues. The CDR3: CASKGLLSNEKLFF. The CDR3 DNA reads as TGTGCCAGCAAAGGCCTGCTGTCTAATGAAAAACTGTTTTTT.

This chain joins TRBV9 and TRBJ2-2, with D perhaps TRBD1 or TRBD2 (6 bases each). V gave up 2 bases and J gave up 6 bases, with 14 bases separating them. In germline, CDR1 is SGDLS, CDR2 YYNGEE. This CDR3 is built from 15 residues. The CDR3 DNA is TGTGCCAGCAGCGTTATATCGGGGGCGCCCGGGGAGCTGTTTTTT. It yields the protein CASSVISGAPGELFF.

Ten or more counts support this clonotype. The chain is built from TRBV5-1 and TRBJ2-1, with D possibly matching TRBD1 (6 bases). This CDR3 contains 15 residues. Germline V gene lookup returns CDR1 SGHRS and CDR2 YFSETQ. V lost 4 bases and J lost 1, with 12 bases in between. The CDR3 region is CASSEGVGSYNEQFF. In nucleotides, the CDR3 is TGCGCCAGCAGCGAGGGGGTTGGGTCCTACAATGAGCAGTTCTTC.

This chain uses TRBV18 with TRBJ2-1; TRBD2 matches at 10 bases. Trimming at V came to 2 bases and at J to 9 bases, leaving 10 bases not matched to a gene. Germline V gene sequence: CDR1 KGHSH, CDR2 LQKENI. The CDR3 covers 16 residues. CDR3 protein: CASSPSPASGGPEQFF. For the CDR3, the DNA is TGTGCCAGCTCACCATCCCCCGCTAGCGGGGGCCCTGAGCAGTTCTTC.

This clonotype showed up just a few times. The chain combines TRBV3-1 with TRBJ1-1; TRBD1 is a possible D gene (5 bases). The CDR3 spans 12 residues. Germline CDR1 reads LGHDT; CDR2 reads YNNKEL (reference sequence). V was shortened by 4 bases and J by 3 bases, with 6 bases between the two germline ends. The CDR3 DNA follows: TGTGCCAGCAGCCGGGACCACACTGAAGCTTTCTTT. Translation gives CASSRDHTEAFF. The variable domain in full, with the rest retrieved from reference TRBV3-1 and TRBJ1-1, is DTAVSQTPKYLVTQMGNDKSIKCEQNLGHDTMYWYKQDSKKFLKIMFSYNNKELIINETVPNRFSPKSPDKAHLNLHINSLELGDSAVYFCASSRDHTEAFFGQGTRLTVV.

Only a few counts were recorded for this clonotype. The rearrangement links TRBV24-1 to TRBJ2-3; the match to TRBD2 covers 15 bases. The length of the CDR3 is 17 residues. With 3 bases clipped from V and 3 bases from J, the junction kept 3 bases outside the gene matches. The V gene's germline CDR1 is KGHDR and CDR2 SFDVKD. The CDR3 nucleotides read TGTGCCACCAGTGATGGGACTAGCGGGGGGTCGACAGATACGCAGTATTTT. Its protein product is CATSDGTSGGSTDTQYF.

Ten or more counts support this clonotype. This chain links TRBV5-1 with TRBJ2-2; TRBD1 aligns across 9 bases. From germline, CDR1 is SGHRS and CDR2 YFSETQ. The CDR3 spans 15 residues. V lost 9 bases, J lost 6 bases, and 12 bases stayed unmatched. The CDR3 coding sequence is TGCGCCACAACCCCGGGACAGGGCAGTCCCGGGGAGCTGTTTTTT. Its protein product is CATTPGQGSPGELFF.

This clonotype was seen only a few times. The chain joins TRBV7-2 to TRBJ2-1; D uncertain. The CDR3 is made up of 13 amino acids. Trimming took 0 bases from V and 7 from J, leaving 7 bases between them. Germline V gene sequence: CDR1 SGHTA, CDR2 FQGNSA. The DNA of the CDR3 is TGTGCCAGCAGCTTAGCTAGTTCTAATGAGCAGTTCTTC. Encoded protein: CASSLASSNEQFF.

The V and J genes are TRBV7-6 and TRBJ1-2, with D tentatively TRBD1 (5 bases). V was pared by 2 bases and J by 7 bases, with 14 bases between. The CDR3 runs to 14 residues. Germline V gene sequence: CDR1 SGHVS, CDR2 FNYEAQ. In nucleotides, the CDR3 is TGTGCCAGCAGCTTATCACGAGGGGAAGGTGGCTACACCTTC. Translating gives CASSLSRGEGGYTF.

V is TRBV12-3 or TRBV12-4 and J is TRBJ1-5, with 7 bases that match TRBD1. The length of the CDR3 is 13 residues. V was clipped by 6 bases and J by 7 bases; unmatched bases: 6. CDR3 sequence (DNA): TGTGCCAGCAGCCCAGGGGGGGTCCAGCCCCAGCATTTT. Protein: CASSPGGVQPQHF.

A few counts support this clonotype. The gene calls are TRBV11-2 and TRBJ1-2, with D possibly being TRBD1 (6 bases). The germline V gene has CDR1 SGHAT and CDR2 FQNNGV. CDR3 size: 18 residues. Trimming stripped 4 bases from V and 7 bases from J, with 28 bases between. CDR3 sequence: CASSSLHRDVGVIGGYTF. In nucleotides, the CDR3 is TGTGCCAGCAGCTCCTTGCACAGGGATGTGGGGGTTATTGGTGGCTACACCTTC.

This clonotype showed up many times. CDR3 coding DNA: TGCGCCAGCAGCTTGGACAGGGCAAATTCACCCCTCCACTTT. This sequence encodes CASSLDRANSPLHF. This chain connects TRBV5-1 to TRBJ1-6; tentatively, D is TRBD1 (6 bases). Trimming pared 0 bases from V and 7 bases from J, leaving 8 bases between. This CDR3 is 14 amino acids long. The germline CDR1 and CDR2 sequences are SGHRS and YFSETQ.

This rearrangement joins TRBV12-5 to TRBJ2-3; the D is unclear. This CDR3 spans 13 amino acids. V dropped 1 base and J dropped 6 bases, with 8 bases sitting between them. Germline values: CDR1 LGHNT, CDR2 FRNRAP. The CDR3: CASGLARWDTQYF. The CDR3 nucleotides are TGTGCTAGTGGTTTGGCCCGTTGGGATACGCAGTATTTT.

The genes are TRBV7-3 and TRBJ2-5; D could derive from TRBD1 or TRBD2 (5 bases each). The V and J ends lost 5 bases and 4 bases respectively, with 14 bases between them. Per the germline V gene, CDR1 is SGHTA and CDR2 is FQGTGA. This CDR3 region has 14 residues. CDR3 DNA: TGTGCCAGCAGCCCTCGGGAAGGGGTAGAGACCCAGTACTTC. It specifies CASSPREGVETQYF.

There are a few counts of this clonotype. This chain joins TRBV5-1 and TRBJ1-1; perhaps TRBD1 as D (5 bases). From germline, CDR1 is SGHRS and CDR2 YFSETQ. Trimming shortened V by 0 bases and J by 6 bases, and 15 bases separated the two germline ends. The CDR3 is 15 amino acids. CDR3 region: CASSLAAGSYPEAFF. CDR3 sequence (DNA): TGCGCCAGCAGCTTGGCCGCAGGGAGTTACCCTGAAGCTTTCTTT.

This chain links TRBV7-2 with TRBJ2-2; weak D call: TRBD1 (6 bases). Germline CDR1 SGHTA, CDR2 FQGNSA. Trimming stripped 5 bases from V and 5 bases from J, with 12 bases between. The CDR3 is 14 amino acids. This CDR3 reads CASSVGRGTGELFF. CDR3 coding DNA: TGTGCCAGCAGCGTAGGCAGGGGAACCGGGGAGCTGTTTTTT.